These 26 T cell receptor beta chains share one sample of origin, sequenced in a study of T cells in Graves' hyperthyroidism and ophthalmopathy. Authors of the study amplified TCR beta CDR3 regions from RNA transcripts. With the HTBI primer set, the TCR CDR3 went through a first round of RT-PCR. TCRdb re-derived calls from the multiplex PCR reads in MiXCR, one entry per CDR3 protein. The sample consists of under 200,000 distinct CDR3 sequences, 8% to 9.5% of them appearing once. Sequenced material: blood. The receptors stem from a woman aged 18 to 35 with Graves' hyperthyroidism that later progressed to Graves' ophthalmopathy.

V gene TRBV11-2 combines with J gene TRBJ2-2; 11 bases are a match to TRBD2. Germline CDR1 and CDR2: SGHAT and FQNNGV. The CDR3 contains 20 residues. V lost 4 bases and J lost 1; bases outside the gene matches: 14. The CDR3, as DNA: TGTGCCAGCAGCTACTCCAAGCTAGGGACTAGCGGACAGAACACCGGGGAGCTGTTTTTT. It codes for CASSYSKLGTSGQNTGELFF.

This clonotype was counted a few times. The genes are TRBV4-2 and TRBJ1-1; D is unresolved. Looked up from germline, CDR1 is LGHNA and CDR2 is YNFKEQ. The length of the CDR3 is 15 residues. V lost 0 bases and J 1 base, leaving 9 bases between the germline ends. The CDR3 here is CASSQEPTQNTEAFF. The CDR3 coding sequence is TGTGCCAGCAGCCAAGAACCGACCCAGAACACTGAAGCTTTCTTT.

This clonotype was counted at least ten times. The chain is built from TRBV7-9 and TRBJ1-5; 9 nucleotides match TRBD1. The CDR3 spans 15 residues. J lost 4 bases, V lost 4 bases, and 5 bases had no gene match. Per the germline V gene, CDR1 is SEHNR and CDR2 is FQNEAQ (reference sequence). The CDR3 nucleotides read TGTGCCAGCAGCTCTTCCGGGACAGGGAATCAGCCCCAGCATTTT. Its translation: CASSSSGTGNQPQHF.

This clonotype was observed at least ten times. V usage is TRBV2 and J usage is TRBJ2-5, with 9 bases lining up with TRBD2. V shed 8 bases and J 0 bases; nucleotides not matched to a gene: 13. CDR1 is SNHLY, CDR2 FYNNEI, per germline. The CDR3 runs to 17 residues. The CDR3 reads CASPRLAGDRNQETQYF. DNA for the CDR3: TGTGCCAGCCCCCGGTTAGCGGGGGACCGAAACCAAGAGACCCAGTACTTC.

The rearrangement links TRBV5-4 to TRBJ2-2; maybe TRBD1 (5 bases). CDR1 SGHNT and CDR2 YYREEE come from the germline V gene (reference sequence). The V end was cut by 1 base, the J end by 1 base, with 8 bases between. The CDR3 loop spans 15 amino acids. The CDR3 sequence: CASSLLGLNTGELFF. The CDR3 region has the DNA TGTGCCAGCAGCTTGTTGGGGCTGAACACCGGGGAGCTGTTTTTT.

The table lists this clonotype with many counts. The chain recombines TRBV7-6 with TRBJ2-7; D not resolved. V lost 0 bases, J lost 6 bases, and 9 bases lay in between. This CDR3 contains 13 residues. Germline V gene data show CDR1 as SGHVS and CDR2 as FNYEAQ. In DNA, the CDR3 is TGTGCCAGCAGCTTAGCCGGATGGGGCGAGCAGTACTTC. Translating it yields CASSLAGWGEQYF. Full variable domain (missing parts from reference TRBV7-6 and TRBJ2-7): GAGVSQSPRYKVTKRGQDVALRCDPISGHVSLYWYRQALGQGPEFLTYFNYEAQQDKSGLPNDRFSAERPEGSISTLTIQRTEQRDSAMYRCASSLAGWGEQYFGPGTRLTVT.

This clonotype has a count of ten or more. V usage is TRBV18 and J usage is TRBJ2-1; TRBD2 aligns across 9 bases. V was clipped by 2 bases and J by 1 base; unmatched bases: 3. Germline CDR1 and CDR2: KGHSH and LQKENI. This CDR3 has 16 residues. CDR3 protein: CASSPERGASYNEQFF. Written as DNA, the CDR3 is TGTGCCAGCTCACCAGAGCGGGGGGCATCCTACAATGAGCAGTTCTTC.

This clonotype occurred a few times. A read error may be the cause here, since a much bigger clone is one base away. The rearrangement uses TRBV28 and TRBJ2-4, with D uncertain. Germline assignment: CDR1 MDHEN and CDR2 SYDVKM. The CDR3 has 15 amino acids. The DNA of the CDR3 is TGTGCCAGCAGTCCTCAACCCTTTGCCAAAAGCATTCAGTACTTC. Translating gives CASSPQPFAKSIQYF.

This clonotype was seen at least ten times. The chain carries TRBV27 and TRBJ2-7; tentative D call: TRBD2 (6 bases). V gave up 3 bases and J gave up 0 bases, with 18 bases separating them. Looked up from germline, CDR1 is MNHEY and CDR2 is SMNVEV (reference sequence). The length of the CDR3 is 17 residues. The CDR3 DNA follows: TGTGCCAGCAGTTTTACGATGACTAGTGCCTCCTCCTACGAGCAGTACTTC. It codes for CASSFTMTSASSYEQYF.

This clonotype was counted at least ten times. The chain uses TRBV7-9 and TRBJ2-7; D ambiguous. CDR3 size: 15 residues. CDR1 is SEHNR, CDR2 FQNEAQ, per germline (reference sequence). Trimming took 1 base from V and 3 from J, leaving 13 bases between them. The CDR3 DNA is TGTGCCAGCAGCTTAGTTGAGGCCACCGACTACGAGCAGTACTTC. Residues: CASSLVEATDYEQYF.

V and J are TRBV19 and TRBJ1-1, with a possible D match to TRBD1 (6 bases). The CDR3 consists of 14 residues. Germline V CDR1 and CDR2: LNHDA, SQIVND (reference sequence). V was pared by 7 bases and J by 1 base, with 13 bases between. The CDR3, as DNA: TGTGCCAGTACAGTAGGGGGTGGGAACACTGAAGCTTTCTTT. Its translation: CASTVGGGNTEAFF.

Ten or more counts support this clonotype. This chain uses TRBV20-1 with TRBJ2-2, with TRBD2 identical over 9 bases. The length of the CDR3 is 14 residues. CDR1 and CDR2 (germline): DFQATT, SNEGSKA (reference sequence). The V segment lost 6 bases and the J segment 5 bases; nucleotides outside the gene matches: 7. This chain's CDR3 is CSARAGGGTGELFF. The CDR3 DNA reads TGCAGTGCGCGAGCGGGAGGAGGTACCGGGGAGCTGTTTTTT.

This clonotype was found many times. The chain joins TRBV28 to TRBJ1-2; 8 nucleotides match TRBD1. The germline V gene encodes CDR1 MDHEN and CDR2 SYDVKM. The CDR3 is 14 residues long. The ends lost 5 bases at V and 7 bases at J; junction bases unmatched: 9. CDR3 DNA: TGTGCCAGCAGTCCCGCAGGGGGCAACATTGGCTACACCTTC. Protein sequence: CASSPAGGNIGYTF.

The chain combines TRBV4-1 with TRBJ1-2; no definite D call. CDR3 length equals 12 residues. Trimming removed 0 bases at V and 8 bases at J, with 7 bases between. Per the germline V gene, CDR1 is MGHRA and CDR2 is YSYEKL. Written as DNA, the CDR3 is TGCGCCAGCAGCCAAGAGGCTTGGGGCTACACCTTC. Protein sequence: CASSQEAWGYTF.

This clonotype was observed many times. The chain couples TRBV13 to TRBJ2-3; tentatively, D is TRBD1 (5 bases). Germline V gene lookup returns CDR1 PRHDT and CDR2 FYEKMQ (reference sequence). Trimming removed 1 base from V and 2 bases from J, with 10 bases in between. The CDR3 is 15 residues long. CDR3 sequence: CASSLAGNPTDTQYF. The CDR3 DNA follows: TGTGCCAGCAGCTTAGCAGGGAACCCCACAGATACGCAGTATTTT.

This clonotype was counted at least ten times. The CDR3: CASSASTWENTIYF. CDR3 bases: TGTGCCAGTAGTGCCTCGACCTGGGAAAACACCATATATTTT. The V call is TRBV19, the J call TRBJ1-3, with D hard to call. The CDR3 loop spans 14 amino acids. CDR1 is LNHDA and CDR2 is SQIVND in the germline V gene (reference sequence). Deletions cut 5 bases from V and 6 bases from J, with 14 bases between.

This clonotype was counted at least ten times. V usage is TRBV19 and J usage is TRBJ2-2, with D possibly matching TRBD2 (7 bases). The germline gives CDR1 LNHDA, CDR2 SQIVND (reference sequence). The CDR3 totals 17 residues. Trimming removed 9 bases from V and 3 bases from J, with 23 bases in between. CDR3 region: CASSGGGASWDTGELFF. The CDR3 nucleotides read TGTGCCAGCTCTGGGGGGGGGGCTAGTTGGGACACCGGGGAGCTGTTTTTT.

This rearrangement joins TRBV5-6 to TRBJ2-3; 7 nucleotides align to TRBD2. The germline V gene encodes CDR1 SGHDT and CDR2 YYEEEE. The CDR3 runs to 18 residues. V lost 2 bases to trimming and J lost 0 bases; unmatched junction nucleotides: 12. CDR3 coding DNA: TGTGCCAGCAGCTTCGCGGGGGAAGTCCGAACTAGCACAGATACGCAGTATTTT. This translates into CASSFAGEVRTSTDTQYF.

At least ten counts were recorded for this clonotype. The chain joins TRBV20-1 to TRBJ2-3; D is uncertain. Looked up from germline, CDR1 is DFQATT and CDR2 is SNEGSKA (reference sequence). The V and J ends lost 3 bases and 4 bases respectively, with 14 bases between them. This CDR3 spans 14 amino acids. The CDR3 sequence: CSASPILPSDTQYF. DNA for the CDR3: TGCAGTGCTAGCCCGATACTACCATCAGATACGCAGTATTTT.

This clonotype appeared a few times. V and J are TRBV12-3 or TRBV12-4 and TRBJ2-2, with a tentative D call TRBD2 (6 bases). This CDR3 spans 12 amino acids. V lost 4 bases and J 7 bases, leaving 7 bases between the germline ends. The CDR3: CASSSGDGELFF. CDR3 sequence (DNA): TGTGCCAGCAGTTCGGGGGACGGGGAGCTGTTTTTT.

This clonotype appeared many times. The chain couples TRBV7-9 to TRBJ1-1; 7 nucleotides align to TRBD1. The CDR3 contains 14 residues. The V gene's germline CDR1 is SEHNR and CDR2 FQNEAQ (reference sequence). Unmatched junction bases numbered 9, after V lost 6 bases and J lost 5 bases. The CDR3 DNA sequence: TGTGCCAGCAGATCTAAGGGGGCTGGAACTGAAGCTTTCTTT. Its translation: CASRSKGAGTEAFF.

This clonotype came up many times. The chain's CDR3 is CSAREGGAYSNQPQHF. The CDR3 bases are TGCAGTGCTAGAGAGGGGGGGGCTTATAGCAATCAGCCCCAGCATTTT. This chain links TRBV20-1 with TRBJ1-5, with D maybe TRBD1 (6 bases). Germline CDR1 and CDR2: DFQATT and SNEGSKA (reference sequence). The CDR3 spans 16 residues. The V gene lost 0 bases and the J gene lost 0 bases, with 12 bases spanning the gap.

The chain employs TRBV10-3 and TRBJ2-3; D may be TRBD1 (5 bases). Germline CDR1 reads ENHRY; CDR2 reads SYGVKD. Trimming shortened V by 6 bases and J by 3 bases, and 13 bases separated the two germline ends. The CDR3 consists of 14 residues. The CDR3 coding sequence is TGTGCCATCAGCAGGGTGGATGGTACAGATACGCAGTATTTT. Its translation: CAISRVDGTDTQYF.

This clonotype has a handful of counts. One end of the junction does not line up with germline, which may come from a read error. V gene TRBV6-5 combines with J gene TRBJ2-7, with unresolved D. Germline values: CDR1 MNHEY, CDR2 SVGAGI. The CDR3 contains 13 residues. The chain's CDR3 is CTSSYRTSYEQYF. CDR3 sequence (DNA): TGTACCAGCAGTTACCGGACCTCCTACGAGCAGTACTTC.

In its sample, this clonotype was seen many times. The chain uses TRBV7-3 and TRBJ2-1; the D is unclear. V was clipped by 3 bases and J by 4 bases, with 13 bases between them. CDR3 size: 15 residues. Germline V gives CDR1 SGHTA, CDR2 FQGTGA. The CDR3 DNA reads TGTGCCAGCAGCTTGACTGTATCCCCGTACAATGAGCAGTTCTTC. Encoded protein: CASSLTVSPYNEQFF.

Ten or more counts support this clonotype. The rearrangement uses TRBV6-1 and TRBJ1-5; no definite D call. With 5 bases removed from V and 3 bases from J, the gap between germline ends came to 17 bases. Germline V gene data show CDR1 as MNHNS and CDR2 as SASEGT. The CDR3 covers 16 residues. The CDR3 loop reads CASSYGAHNTNQPQHF. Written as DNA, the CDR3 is TGTGCCAGCAGTTACGGCGCCCACAACACCAATCAGCCCCAGCATTTT.